This T cell receptor beta chain was captured in a study of cytomegalovirus exposure and HLA in healthy donors. Notes on this clone: Its antigen is undetermined.

Overall study findings and caveats: Solely CMV serostatus was available to characterize immune exposure. In an earlier analysis, productive rearrangement rates for most beta V segments clustered near 87% or 30%.

The V end lost 3 bases, the J end lost 2 bases, and 18 bases lay between the germline ends. Germline V gives CDR1 SGHRS, CDR2 YFSETQ. The CDR3 contains 16 residues. The PCR made use of 60 Vbeta and 13 Jbeta primers. Generated by immunoSEQ multiplex PCR, the TCRdb table keeps only in-frame clones and is missing some. In the table there are under 200,000 clones, more than 65% of which are singletons. The V and J genes are TRBV5-1 and TRBJ2-7; D is perhaps TRBD1 (6 bases). What was sequenced was PBMCs. This clonotype originated in a middle-aged man in good health and CMV-seronegative. CDR3: CASSSTTGMTPYEQYF. CDR3 sequence (DNA): TGCGCCAGCAGCTCCACGACAGGAATGACCCCCTACGAGCAGTACTTC.